The 27 T cell receptor beta chains listed next were all sequenced from one sample in a study of PD-1 blockade in classical Hodgkin lymphoma. Time point described: cycle 4 day 1 (C4D1), after five to seven weeks of nivolumab. Autologous stem cell transplantation was followed by relapse in every patient, and brentuximab vedotin exposure varied. Here immunoSEQ multiplex PCR was the method, and the copy in TCRdb shows in-frame clones only, minus some. Here the sample spans tens of thousands of clones, around 81% being singletons. The sample was peripheral blood mononuclear cells (PBMCs), taken before the fourth cycle of nivolumab. The receptors derive from a human donor with classical Hodgkin lymphoma.

The rearrangement joins TRBV11-2 to TRBJ1-2, with TRBD1 matching 8 bases. J gave up 5 bases and V 4 bases, and 15 bases lay outside the gene matches. Germline CDR1 is SGHAT and CDR2 is FQNNGV. The length of the CDR3 is 17 residues. The CDR3 region has the DNA TGTGCCAGCAGCTCGGGGACAGGAAGGGGAGTTGGGTATGGCTACACCTTC. This gives the protein CASSSGTGRGVGYGYTF.

The chain combines TRBV10-3 with TRBJ2-7, with 9 bases matching TRBD2. Germline values: CDR1 ENHRY, CDR2 SYGVKD. The V segment lost 0 bases and the J segment 7 bases; nucleotides outside the gene matches: 7. CDR3 length: 15 residues. CDR3 region: CAISESTSGPREQYV. DNA for the CDR3: TGTGCCATCAGTGAGTCGACTAGCGGCCCCCGTGAGCAGTACGTC.

This sequence joins TRBV30 and TRBJ1-6; D not certain. V was clipped by 0 bases and J by 3 bases, with 9 bases between them. The CDR3 totals 15 residues. CDR1 is GTSNPN, CDR2 SVGIG, per germline (reference sequence). DNA for the CDR3: TGTGCCTGGAGTGTACCCGACTACTATAATTCACCCCTCCACTTT. Its protein product is CAWSVPDYYNSPLHF.

The chain employs TRBV5-1 and TRBJ2-1, with TRBD2 identical over 11 bases. Trimming at V came to 4 bases and at J to 6 bases, leaving 6 bases not matched to a gene. Germline CDR1 is SGHRS and CDR2 is YFSETQ. The CDR3 extends over 15 amino acids. For the CDR3, the DNA is TGCGCCAGCAGCGCCCGACTAGCGGGAAGCAATGAGCAGTTCTTC. Translating gives CASSARLAGSNEQFF.

The rearrangement uses TRBV21-1 and TRBJ1-2; the table's D call, TRBD1, was not checked against the DNA. TRBV21-1 is a known pseudogene. CDR3 length: 13 residues. The CDR3 here is CASSKDSGFGYTF. The CDR3 region has the DNA TGTGCCAGCAGCAAAGACTCAGGGTTTGGCTACACCTTC.

CDR3 residues: CASRPPGQGSTGELFF. CDR3 nucleotides: TGTGCCAGCCGCCCCCCGGGACAGGGGAGCACCGGGGAGCTGTTTTTT. The chain joins TRBV2 to TRBJ2-2; 10 bases are shared with TRBD1. Per the germline V gene, CDR1 is SNHLY and CDR2 is FYNNEI. Unmatched junction bases numbered 10, after V lost 8 bases and J lost 4 bases. CDR3 length equals 16 residues.

The V gene is TRBV2, the J gene TRBJ1-1; tentative D call: TRBD1 (6 bases). With 5 bases removed from V and 1 base from J, the gap between germline ends came to 8 bases. Germline V lookup: CDR1 SNHLY, CDR2 FYNNEI. This CDR3 is 13 amino acids long. Here the CDR3 reads CASSTDRNTEAFF. As DNA, the CDR3 is TGTGCCAGCAGTACGGACAGGAACACTGAAGCTTTCTTT.

V gene TRBV5-6 combines with J gene TRBJ1-4; no firm D call. Germline loops: CDR1 SGHDT, CDR2 YYEEEE. The CDR3 length is 13 residues. Trimming pared 0 bases from V and 5 bases from J, leaving 5 bases between. For the CDR3, the DNA is TGTGCCAGCAGCTTGGAACGGAATGAAAAACTGTTTTTT. Translated: CASSLERNEKLFF.

The J gene is TRBJ1-2, the V gene TRBV25-1; 7 bases align to TRBD1. The CDR3 has 15 residues. Germline-derived CDR1 and CDR2 are MGHDK and SYGVNS. Trimming at V came to 8 bases and at J to 5 bases, leaving 14 bases not matched to a gene. The CDR3 loop reads CASGGEAYRGYGYTF. The CDR3, as DNA: TGTGCCAGCGGAGGGGAAGCGTACAGGGGATATGGCTACACCTTC.

The V and J genes are TRBV6-6 and TRBJ2-7; possibly TRBD2 for D (5 bases). Trimming pared 2 bases from V and 3 bases from J, leaving 14 bases between. CDR3 length: 15 amino acids. The germline V gene has CDR1 MNHNY and CDR2 SVGAGI (reference sequence). The CDR3 DNA follows: TGTGCCAGCAGTTACCGTCCGGACTTGAGCTACGAGCAGTACTTC. Translated: CASSYRPDLSYEQYF.

The chain combines TRBV5-1 with TRBJ1-1; D call uncertain. The germline V gene has CDR1 SGHRS and CDR2 YFSETQ. V dropped 0 bases and J dropped 0 bases, with 9 bases sitting between them. This CDR3 is 15 amino acids long. Written as DNA, the CDR3 is TGCGCCAGCAGCTTGGCGGAGCCCATGAACACTGAAGCTTTCTTT. Its protein is CASSLAEPMNTEAFF.

This chain uses TRBV5-4 with TRBJ1-1; TRBD1 is a possible D gene (5 bases). The CDR3 consists of 17 residues. V dropped 0 bases and J dropped 2 bases, with 17 bases sitting between them. Germline V gives CDR1 SGHNT, CDR2 YYREEE (reference sequence). The CDR3 nucleotides are TGTGCCAGCAGCTTGGCTAAGGTCGCGGGACCCAACACTGAAGCTTTCTTT. Translation: CASSLAKVAGPNTEAFF.

The chain carries TRBV7-9 and TRBJ2-5; D may be TRBD2 (6 bases). The ends were cut back, 5 bases at V and 3 bases at J, with 19 bases in the middle. The length of the CDR3 is 16 residues. Per germline, CDR1 SEHNR and CDR2 FQNEAQ (reference sequence). This CDR3 is CASSLGRGGTKETQYF. Here the CDR3 DNA reads TGTGCCAGCAGCCTAGGAAGGGGCGGGACGAAAGAGACCCAGTACTTC.

This clone has a single count. The V call is TRBV11-3, the J call TRBJ2-3; TRBD2 matches 12 bases. This CDR3 has 15 amino acids. V lost 2 bases to trimming and J lost 4 bases; unmatched junction nucleotides: 1. Germline V gene sequence: CDR1 SGHNT, CDR2 YENEEA. The CDR3 spells CASSLLAGGPDTQYF. The DNA of the CDR3 is TGTGCCAGCAGCTTACTAGCGGGGGGGCCAGATACGCAGTATTTT.

This rearrangement joins TRBV5-4 to TRBJ1-2, with a weak D call TRBD1 (5 bases). Trimming removed 0 bases from V and 4 bases from J, with 10 bases in between. This CDR3 spans 14 amino acids. Per the germline V gene, CDR1 is SGHNT and CDR2 is YYREEE (reference sequence). The CDR3 DNA reads as TGTGCCAGCAGCTTGGACAGTGGGACCTATGGCTACACCTTC. It translates to CASSLDSGTYGYTF.

The rearrangement links TRBV28 to TRBJ2-1, with 11 positions matching TRBD2. Looked up from germline, CDR1 is MDHEN and CDR2 is SYDVKM. The V gene end was trimmed by 2 bases and the J gene end by 7 bases; junction bases not matched to a gene: 4. This CDR3 region has 15 residues. CDR3 sequence (DNA): TGTGCCAGCAGTTTAATAGCGGGAGGGAGAAATGAGCAGTTCTTC. It codes for CASSLIAGGRNEQFF.

CDR3 nucleotide sequence: TGTGCCAGTAACCCCTGGGCGGAGAACTATGGCTACACCTTC. As protein: CASNPWAENYGYTF. This chain connects TRBV19 to TRBJ1-2; D remains ambiguous. CDR3 length equals 14 residues. Germline CDR1 and CDR2: LNHDA and SQIVND (reference sequence). V lost 7 bases, J lost 2 bases, and 14 bases lay in between.

For the CDR3, the DNA is TGTGCCAGCAGTTACGGGCAGGGAATTTCCTACGAGCAGTACGTC. Encoded protein: CASSYGQGISYEQYV. The V call is TRBV6-6, the J call TRBJ2-7; D is perhaps TRBD1 (5 bases). Germline V gene data show CDR1 as MNHNY and CDR2 as SVGAGI (reference sequence). This CDR3 is built from 15 residues. Trimming removed 2 bases at V and 1 base at J, with 12 bases between.

The genes are TRBV9 and TRBJ2-2; D gene uncertain. CDR1 SGDLS and CDR2 YYNGEE come from the germline V gene. Trimming left V 3 bases short and J 5 bases short, with 8 bases between. This CDR3 contains 13 residues. This chain's CDR3 is CASSELRTGELFF. The DNA of the CDR3 is TGTGCCAGCAGCGAACTGAGGACCGGGGAGCTGTTTTTT.

The CDR3 region has the DNA TGTGCCAGCAGTCGCGGGAGGGCCAGAGATACGCAGTATTTT. The encoded protein is CASSRGRARDTQYF. This chain links TRBV28 with TRBJ2-3, with 9 bases that match TRBD2. The CDR3 is 14 residues long. Germline assignment: CDR1 MDHEN and CDR2 SYDVKM. The ends lost 5 bases at V and 5 bases at J; junction bases unmatched: 5.

This chain connects TRBV9 to TRBJ2-1; TRBD2 agrees at 16 bases. Germline V gene sequence: CDR1 SGDLS, CDR2 YYNGEE. V shed 3 bases and J 8 bases; nucleotides not matched to a gene: 5. This CDR3 comprises 16 residues. CDR3 protein: CASSASGTSGRDEQFF. The CDR3 nucleotides read TGTGCCAGCAGCGCCTCCGGGACTAGCGGGAGGGATGAGCAGTTCTTC.

The CDR3 region is CASRGTSGYYNEQFF. The CDR3 bases are TGTGCCAGCAGGGGAACTAGCGGCTACTACAATGAGCAGTTCTTC. The V and J genes are TRBV6-5 and TRBJ2-1, with 8 bases that match TRBD2. V lost 6 bases, J lost 3 bases, and 7 bases stayed unmatched. The germline gives CDR1 MNHEY, CDR2 SVGAGI. The CDR3 contains 15 residues.

V usage is TRBV25-1 and J usage is TRBJ2-5; 9 bases agree with TRBD1. Germline V gene sequence: CDR1 MGHDK, CDR2 SYGVNS. This CDR3 region has 15 residues. V shed 2 bases, J shed 5 bases, and the junction held 6 bases outside the gene matches. The CDR3 spells CASSEIGTGSETQYF. The CDR3 region has the DNA TGTGCCAGCAGTGAAATAGGGACAGGGAGTGAGACCCAGTACTTC.

This clone appeared a few times. The genes are TRBV6-5 and TRBJ1-2; D is perhaps TRBD1 (5 bases). Germline assignment: CDR1 MNHEY and CDR2 SVGAGI. The CDR3 loop spans 12 amino acids. The V and J ends lost 8 bases and 8 bases respectively, with 15 bases between them. This chain's CDR3 is CASRSGVGGYTF. CDR3 in DNA: TGTGCCAGCCGATCGGGGGTAGGAGGCTACACCTTC.

J is TRBJ2-7 and V is TRBV4-2, with D unresolved. This CDR3 has 12 residues. Per the germline V gene, CDR1 is LGHNA and CDR2 is YNFKEQ. Trimming left V 0 bases short and J 2 bases short, with 2 bases between. The chain's CDR3 is CASSQDTYEQYF. The CDR3 DNA is TGTGCCAGCAGCCAAGACACCTACGAGCAGTACTTC.

This clone was seen a handful of times. The same CDR3 arises from other DNA sequences in this sample as well. The rearrangement links TRBV27 to TRBJ2-7, with 9 bases that match TRBD1. The CDR3 sequence is 13 residues long. The J segment lost 4 bases and the V segment lost 2 bases, leaving 0 bases of the junction unmatched. Germline V CDR1 and CDR2: MNHEY, SMNVEV (reference sequence). The CDR3 here is CASSLGTGYEQYF. For the CDR3, the DNA is TGTGCCAGCAGTTTAGGGACAGGGTACGAGCAGTACTTC.

The chain carries TRBV4-3 and TRBJ2-5; TRBD1 might be the D (5 bases). The CDR3 consists of 16 residues. V lost 3 bases and J lost 5, with 19 bases in between. Germline V gives CDR1 LGHNA, CDR2 YSLEER. The chain's CDR3 is CASSQLGHPQGETQYF. The CDR3 nucleotides read TGCGCCAGCAGCCAGCTTGGACATCCCCAAGGGGAGACCCAGTACTTC.